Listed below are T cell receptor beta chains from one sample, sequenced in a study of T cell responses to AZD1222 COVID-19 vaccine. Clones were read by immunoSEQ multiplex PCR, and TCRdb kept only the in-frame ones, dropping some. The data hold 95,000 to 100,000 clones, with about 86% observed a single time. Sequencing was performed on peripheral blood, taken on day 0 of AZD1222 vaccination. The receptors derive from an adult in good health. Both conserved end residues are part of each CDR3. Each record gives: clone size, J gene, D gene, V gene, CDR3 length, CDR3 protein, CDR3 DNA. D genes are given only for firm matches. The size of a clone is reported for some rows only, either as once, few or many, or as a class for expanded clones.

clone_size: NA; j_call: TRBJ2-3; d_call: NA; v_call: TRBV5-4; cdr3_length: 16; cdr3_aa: CASSPAGERATDTQYF; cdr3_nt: TGTGCCAGCAGCCCCGCCGGTGAGCGGGCCACAGATACGCAGTATTTT
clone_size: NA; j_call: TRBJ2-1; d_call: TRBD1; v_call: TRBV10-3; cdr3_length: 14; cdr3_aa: CAISEGATGNEQFF; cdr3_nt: TGTGCCATCAGTGAGGGTGCGACAGGGAATGAGCAGTTCTTC
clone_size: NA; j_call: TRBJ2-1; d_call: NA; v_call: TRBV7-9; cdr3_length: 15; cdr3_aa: CASSLVGRGGDEQFF; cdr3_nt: TGTGCCAGCAGCTTAGTCGGGAGAGGGGGCGATGAGCAGTTCTTC
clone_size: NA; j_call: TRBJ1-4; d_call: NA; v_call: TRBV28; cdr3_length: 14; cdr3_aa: CASSLSGTNEKLFF; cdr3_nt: TGTGCCAGCAGTTTATCAGGGACAAATGAAAAACTGTTTTTT
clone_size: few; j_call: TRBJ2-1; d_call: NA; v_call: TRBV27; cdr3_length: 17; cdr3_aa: CASSPPRDGRRRNEQFF; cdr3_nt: TGTGCCAGCAGTCCTCCGAGGGACGGACGAAGGCGCAATGAGCAGTTCTTC
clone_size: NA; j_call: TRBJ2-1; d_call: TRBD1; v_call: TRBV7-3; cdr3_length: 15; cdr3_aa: CASSAGQGAYNEQFF; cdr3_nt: TGTGCCAGCAGCGCCGGACAGGGGGCCTACAATGAGCAGTTCTTC
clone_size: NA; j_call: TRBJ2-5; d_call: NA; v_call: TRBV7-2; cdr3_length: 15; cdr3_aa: CASSSSGSYQETQYF; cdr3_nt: TGTGCCAGCAGCTCGTCCGGGTCCTACCAAGAGACCCAGTACTTC
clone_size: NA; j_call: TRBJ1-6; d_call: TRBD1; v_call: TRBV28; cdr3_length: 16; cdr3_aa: CASRAPGGPYHSPLHF; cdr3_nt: TGTGCCAGCAGAGCGCCAGGGGGACCATATCATTCACCCCTCCACTTT
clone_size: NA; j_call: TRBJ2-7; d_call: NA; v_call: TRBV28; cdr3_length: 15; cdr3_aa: CASTIKYKGGYEQYF; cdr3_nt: TGTGCCAGCACAATCAAATACAAGGGTGGTTACGAGCAGTACTTC
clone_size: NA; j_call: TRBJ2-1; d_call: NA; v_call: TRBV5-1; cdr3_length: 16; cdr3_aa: CASSSRTTSSYNEQFF; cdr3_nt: TGCGCCAGCAGCTCCCGAACTACCTCCTCCTACAATGAGCAGTTCTTC
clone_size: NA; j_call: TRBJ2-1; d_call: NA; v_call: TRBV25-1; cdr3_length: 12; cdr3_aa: CASNAPGKEQFF; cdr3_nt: TGTGCCAGCAACGCCCCGGGAAAGGAGCAGTTCTTC
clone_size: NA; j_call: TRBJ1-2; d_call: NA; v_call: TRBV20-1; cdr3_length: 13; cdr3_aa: CSASDTGRDGYTF; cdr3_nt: TGCAGTGCTAGTGATACGGGGCGAGATGGCTACACCTTC
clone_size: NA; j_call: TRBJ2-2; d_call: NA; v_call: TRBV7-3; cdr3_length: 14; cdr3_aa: CASSRVPNTGELFF; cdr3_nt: TGTGCCAGCAGTCGGGTCCCGAACACCGGGGAGCTGTTTTTT
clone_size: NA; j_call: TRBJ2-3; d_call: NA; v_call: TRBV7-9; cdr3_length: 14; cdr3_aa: CASSLGASILSQYF; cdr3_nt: TGTGCCAGCAGTCTAGGGGCTTCTATTCTGTCGCAGTATTTT
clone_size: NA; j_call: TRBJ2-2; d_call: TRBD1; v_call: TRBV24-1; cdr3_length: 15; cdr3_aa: CATSEQGQGHGELFF; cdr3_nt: TGTGCCACCAGTGAGCAGGGACAGGGGCACGGGGAGCTGTTTTTT
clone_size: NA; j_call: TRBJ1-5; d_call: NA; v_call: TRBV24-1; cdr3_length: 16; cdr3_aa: CATSDLQGGPDQPQHF; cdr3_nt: TGTGCCACCAGTGATTTGCAGGGTGGCCCCGATCAGCCCCAGCATTTT
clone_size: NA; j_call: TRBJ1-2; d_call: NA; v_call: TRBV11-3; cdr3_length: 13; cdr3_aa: CASSERPEGAITF; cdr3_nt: TGTGCCAGCAGCGAACGCCCGGAGGGTGCCATAACCTTC
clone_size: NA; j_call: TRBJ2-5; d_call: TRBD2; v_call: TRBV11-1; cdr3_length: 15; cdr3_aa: CASLGTSGLQETQYF; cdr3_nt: TGTGCCAGCTTGGGGACTAGCGGACTCCAAGAGACCCAGTACTTC
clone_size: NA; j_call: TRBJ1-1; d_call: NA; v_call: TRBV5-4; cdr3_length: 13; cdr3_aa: CASSLSGGTEAFF; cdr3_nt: TGTGCCAGCAGCCTCTCTGGTGGCACTGAAGCTTTCTTT
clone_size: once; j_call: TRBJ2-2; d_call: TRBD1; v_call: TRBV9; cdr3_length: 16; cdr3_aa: CASSKSGTGNTGELFF; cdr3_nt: TGTGCCAGCAGCAAGTCCGGGACAGGGAACACCGGGGAGCTGTTTTTT
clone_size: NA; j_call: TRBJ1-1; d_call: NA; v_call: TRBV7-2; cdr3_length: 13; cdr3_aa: CASSSQPAYEAFF; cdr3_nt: TGTGCCAGCAGTTCTCAGCCCGCCTATGAAGCTTTCTTT
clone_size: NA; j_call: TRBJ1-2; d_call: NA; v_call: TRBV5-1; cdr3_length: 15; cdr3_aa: CASSLGAVANYGYTF; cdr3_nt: TGCGCCAGCAGCTTGGGGGCAGTAGCTAACTATGGCTACACCTTC
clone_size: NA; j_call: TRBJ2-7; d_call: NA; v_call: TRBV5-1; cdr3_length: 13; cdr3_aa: CASRRTTEYEQYF; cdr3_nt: TGCGCCAGCAGACGCACGACAGAGTACGAGCAGTACTTC
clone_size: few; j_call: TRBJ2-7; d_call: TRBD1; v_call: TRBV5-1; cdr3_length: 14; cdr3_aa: CASGRDSGAYEQYF; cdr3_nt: TGCGCCAGCGGACGGGACAGCGGAGCCTACGAGCAGTACTTC
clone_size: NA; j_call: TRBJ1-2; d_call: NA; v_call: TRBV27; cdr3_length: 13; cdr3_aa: CASSLKGEWGYTF; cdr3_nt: TGTGCCAGCAGTTTAAAGGGGGAGTGGGGCTACACCTTC
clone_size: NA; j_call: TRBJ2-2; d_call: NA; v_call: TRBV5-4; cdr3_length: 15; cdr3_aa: CASSLDRANTGELFF; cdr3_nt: TGTGCCAGCAGCTTGGACAGGGCGAACACCGGGGAGCTGTTTTTT
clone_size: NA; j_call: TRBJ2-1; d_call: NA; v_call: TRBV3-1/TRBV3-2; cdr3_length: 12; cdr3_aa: CASSQDYNEQFF; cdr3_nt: TGTGCCAGCAGCCAAGACTACAATGAGCAGTTCTTC
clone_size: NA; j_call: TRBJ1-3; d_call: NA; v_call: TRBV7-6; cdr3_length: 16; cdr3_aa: CASSLARTPSGNTIYF; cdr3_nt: TGTGCCAGCAGCTTAGCCCGGACACCCTCTGGAAACACCATATATTTT